These 32 T cell receptor beta chains came from one sample sequenced in a study of cytomegalovirus exposure and HLA in healthy donors. Sequencing was performed with immunoSEQ multiplex PCR; in TCRdb, only in-frame clones are kept and a portion is missing. This sample has about 400,000 clones, with about nine tenths found just once. Sequenced: PBMCs. The receptors derive from a woman younger than 35 in good health and CMV-seronegative.

Only a few counts were recorded for this clone. The chain links TRBV30 to TRBJ1-2, with 7 bases that match TRBD1. V shed 2 bases, J shed 4 bases, and the junction held 10 bases outside the gene matches. Germline loops: CDR1 GTSNPN, CDR2 SVGIG (reference sequence). This CDR3 region has 15 residues. The CDR3 protein is CAWSRQGSYPYGYTF. CDR3 sequence (DNA): TGTGCCTGGAGTCGACAGGGTTCGTATCCCTATGGCTACACCTTC.

The V and J genes are TRBV28 and TRBJ1-1, with 10 nucleotides matching TRBD1. Germline values: CDR1 MDHEN, CDR2 SYDVKM. The CDR3 sequence is 15 residues long. With V trimmed by 6 bases and J by 0 bases, 4 bases remained unmatched. Here the CDR3 reads CASRGTGALNTEAFF. The CDR3 DNA reads as TGTGCCAGCAGGGGGACAGGGGCGCTGAACACTGAAGCTTTCTTT. The full variable domain, completed using reference TRBV28 and TRBJ1-1, is DVKVTQSSRYLVKRTGEKVFLECVQDMDHENMFWYRQDPGLGLRLIYFSYDVKMKEKGDIPEGYSVSREKKERFSLILESASTNQTSMYLCASRGTGALNTEAFFGQGTRLTVV.

V is TRBV9 and J is TRBJ2-5; D uncertain. The CDR3 sequence is 13 residues long. The V end lost 0 bases, the J end lost 5 bases, and 8 bases lay between the germline ends. Germline V gene data show CDR1 as SGDLS and CDR2 as YYNGEE. CDR3 nucleotide sequence: TGTGCCAGCAGCGTAGACGTTCGGGAGACCCAGTACTTC. Its protein is CASSVDVRETQYF.

V is TRBV11-2 and J is TRBJ1-1; D remains unclear. The CDR3 has 13 amino acids. V was clipped by 2 bases and J by 4 bases, with 8 bases between them. CDR1 and CDR2 from the germline V gene are SGHAT and FQNNGV. This CDR3 reads CASSLQRGTEAFF. CDR3 in DNA: TGTGCCAGCAGCTTACAGCGGGGCACTGAAGCTTTCTTT.

V is TRBV11-2 and J is TRBJ2-3; 9 nucleotides line up with TRBD2. With V trimmed by 3 bases and J by 2 bases, 12 bases remained unmatched. The CDR3 consists of 18 residues. Germline lookup yields CDR1 SGHAT and CDR2 FQNNGV. CDR3 DNA sequence: TGTGCCAGCAGCTTTGCGGGGGGGCTCCAAGTGTTCACAGATACGCAGTATTTT. This codes for CASSFAGGLQVFTDTQYF.

The chain carries TRBV6-6 and TRBJ2-2; D remains unclear. The germline gives CDR1 MNHNY, CDR2 SVGAGI (reference sequence). This CDR3 is 14 amino acids long. Trimming removed 6 bases at V and 1 base at J, with 9 bases between. The CDR3 sequence: CASSKIQNTGELFF. The CDR3, as DNA: TGTGCCAGCAGCAAAATACAGAACACCGGGGAGCTGTTTTTT.

In its sample, this clone was seen once. This chain joins TRBV28 and TRBJ1-1; 11 nucleotides line up with TRBD1. CDR1 is MDHEN, CDR2 SYDVKM, per germline. The CDR3 totals 16 residues. V dropped 6 bases and J dropped 1; count of bases not matched to a gene: 7. The chain's CDR3 is CASSGQGAYANTEAFF. The CDR3 nucleotides read TGTGCCAGCAGCGGACAGGGGGCGTATGCGAACACTGAAGCTTTCTTT.

The chain combines TRBV7-9 with TRBJ1-1, with D uncertain. V was clipped by 0 bases and J by 3 bases, with 5 bases between them. Germline CDR1 reads SEHNR; CDR2 reads FQNEAQ (reference sequence). The CDR3 has 13 residues. CDR3 loop: CASSLASDTEAFF. As DNA, the CDR3 is TGTGCCAGCAGCTTAGCGTCCGACACTGAAGCTTTCTTT.

The chain employs TRBV6-1 and TRBJ2-7; TRBD1 agrees at 8 bases. There are 13 residues in the CDR3. CDR1 MNHNS and CDR2 SASEGT come from the germline V gene. J lost 2 bases, V lost 6 bases, and 3 bases had no gene match. CDR3 region: CASRTGQAYEQYF. The CDR3 coding sequence is TGTGCCAGCAGGACGGGACAGGCCTACGAGCAGTACTTC.

The chain joins TRBV29-1 to TRBJ2-7; D ambiguous. The CDR3 is 13 residues long. Germline values: CDR1 SQVTM, CDR2 ANQGSEA. V lost 4 bases and J 0 bases, leaving 10 bases between the germline ends. The CDR3 loop is CSVVVRNSYEQYF. In nucleotides, the CDR3 is TGCAGCGTTGTGGTCAGAAACTCCTACGAGCAGTACTTC.

This sequence joins TRBV2 and TRBJ1-5; possible D gene TRBD1, 5 bases. The CDR3 totals 18 residues. The germline CDR1 and CDR2 sequences are SNHLY and FYNNEI. The V end was cut by 2 bases, the J end by 9 bases, with 26 bases between. The CDR3 here is CASSESLSRQTNLWPQHF. The CDR3 DNA reads TGTGCCAGCAGTGAATCCCTATCCCGACAGACCAACCTTTGGCCCCAGCATTTT.

CDR3 bases: TGTGCCAGCAGCCAAGACGGACAGGGATCCTACGAGCAGTACTTC. Its protein product is CASSQDGQGSYEQYF. V usage is TRBV14 and J usage is TRBJ2-7, with 8 bases identical to TRBD1. The germline V gene has CDR1 SGHDN and CDR2 FVKESK. Losses at the gene ends were 0 bases for V and 1 base for J; bases not matched to a gene: 2. The CDR3 runs 15 residues. The full variable domain, rest sourced from reference TRBV14 and TRBJ2-7, is EAGVTQFPSHSVIEKGQTVTLRCDPISGHDNLYWYRRVMGKEIKFLLHFVKESKQDESGMPNNRFLAERTGGTYSTLKVQPAELEDSGVYFCASSQDGQGSYEQYFGPGTRLTVT.

The chain is built from TRBV7-9 and TRBJ1-4; 8 bases match TRBD1. The V gene's germline CDR1 is SEHNR and CDR2 FQNEAQ (reference sequence). Unmatched junction bases numbered 0, after V lost 1 base and J lost 5 bases. The CDR3 sequence is 14 residues long. The CDR3 DNA is TGTGCCAGCAGCTTAGGGACAGGGAATGAAAAACTGTTTTTT. Translation gives CASSLGTGNEKLFF.

This chain links TRBV27 with TRBJ1-5; D is unclear. The V and J ends lost 5 bases and 2 bases respectively, with 10 bases between them. Germline V lookup: CDR1 MNHEY, CDR2 SMNVEV (reference sequence). This CDR3 has 14 residues. CDR3 coding DNA: TGTGCCAGCAGTCCCGGGGTCGGCAATCAGCCCCAGCATTTT. As protein: CASSPGVGNQPQHF.

DNA for the CDR3: TGTGCCAGTAGGAGAGCGGGACAGGGGGAAAAACTGTTTTTT. Translation: CASRRAGQGEKLFF. The chain links TRBV19 to TRBJ1-4; 10 nucleotides line up with TRBD1. The CDR3 contains 14 residues. Trimming cost V 6 bases and J 8 bases; bases outside gene matches: 6. CDR1 is LNHDA and CDR2 is SQIVND in the germline V gene (reference sequence). Combining the CDR3 with reference TRBV19 and TRBJ1-4 gives the whole variable domain DGGITQSPKYLFRKEGQNVTLSCEQNLNHDAMYWYRQDPGQGLRLIYYSQIVNDFQKGDIAEGYSVSREKKESFPLTVTSAQKNPTAFYLCASRRAGQGEKLFFGSGTQLSVL.

The V call is TRBV1, the J call TRBJ2-5; the D call of TRBD2 is as the table states it, not checked on the DNA. TRBV1 constitutes a pseudogene. CDR3 length: 17 residues. The CDR3 nucleotides read TGCACCAGCAGCCCGGGGGCGGGGGCCACCCCCCAAGAGACCCAGTACTTC. Its translation is CTSSPGAGATPQETQYF.

The V and J genes are TRBV6-5 and TRBJ1-5, with D unclear. The germline V and J ends were trimmed by 4 bases and 11 bases, with 21 bases remaining between them. The CDR3 totals 15 residues. Looked up from germline, CDR1 is MNHEY and CDR2 is SVGAGI. This CDR3 is CASSSSFAGSRAQHF. CDR3 in DNA: TGTGCCAGCAGTTCCAGTTTTGCTGGGTCGAGGGCCCAGCATTTT.

The rearrangement joins TRBV6-1 to TRBJ1-1, with a tentative D call TRBD1 (5 bases). The CDR3 totals 13 residues. Per germline, CDR1 MNHNS and CDR2 SASEGT. The V end lost 6 bases, the J end lost 6 bases, and 14 bases lay between the germline ends. The CDR3 here is CASSGPGRSEAFF. In DNA, the CDR3 is TGTGCCAGCAGCGGACCAGGGAGGTCTGAAGCTTTCTTT.

J is TRBJ1-5 and V is TRBV4-1; TRBD1 matches at 9 bases. The V gene's germline CDR1 is MGHRA and CDR2 YSYEKL. The CDR3 consists of 14 residues. V shed 5 bases, J shed 6 bases, and the junction held 5 bases outside the gene matches. The CDR3 DNA reads TGCGCCAGCAGCTCCCGGACAGGGGCTCAGCCCCAGCATTTT. It translates to CASSSRTGAQPQHF.

This sequence joins TRBV5-4 and TRBJ1-1, with 7 bases that match TRBD1. With V trimmed by 0 bases and J by 4 bases, 3 bases remained unmatched. This CDR3 contains 14 residues. The germline V gene encodes CDR1 SGHNT and CDR2 YYREEE (reference sequence). The CDR3 region has the DNA TGTGCCAGCAGCTTGGTGACAGGGAGCACTGAAGCTTTCTTT. This translates into CASSLVTGSTEAFF.

This clone has a handful of counts. This rearrangement joins TRBV6-1 to TRBJ2-7; D gene unclear. Germline lookup yields CDR1 MNHNS and CDR2 SASEGT. The ends were cut back, 9 bases at V and 0 bases at J, with 9 bases in the middle. CDR3 length equals 12 residues. As DNA, the CDR3 is TGTGCCAGTTACCGGGTCTCCTACGAGCAGTACTTC. Amino acids: CASYRVSYEQYF.

The rearrangement uses TRBV7-9 and TRBJ2-5; 9 positions agree with TRBD1. Losses at the gene ends were 8 bases for V and 5 bases for J; bases not matched to a gene: 6. The CDR3 covers 13 residues. The germline gives CDR1 SEHNR, CDR2 FQNEAQ (reference sequence). The CDR3 region is CASATGGSETQYF. The CDR3 coding sequence is TGTGCCAGCGCGACAGGGGGTTCCGAGACCCAGTACTTC.

The V and J genes are TRBV5-1 and TRBJ1-6, with D possibly TRBD1 on 6 matching bases. The germline gives CDR1 SGHRS, CDR2 YFSETQ. CDR3 length equals 16 residues. V was pared by 0 bases and J by 8 bases, with 15 bases between. CDR3 amino acids: CASSLAAGAVYSPLHF. In nucleotides, the CDR3 is TGCGCCAGCAGCTTGGCCGCGGGGGCGGTTTATTCACCCCTCCACTTT. Based on the CDR3 plus reference TRBV5-1 and TRBJ1-6, the full variable domain is KAGVTQTPRYLIKTRGQQVTLSCSPISGHRSVSWYQQTPGQGLQFLFEYFSETQRNKGNFPGRFSGRQFSNSRSEMNVSTLELGDSALYLCASSLAAGAVYSPLHFGNGTRLTVT.

This chain connects TRBV9 to TRBJ1-2, with D uncertain. The CDR3 covers 15 residues. Trimming left V 0 bases short and J 4 bases short, with 13 bases between. Germline V lookup: CDR1 SGDLS, CDR2 YYNGEE. CDR3 in amino acids: CASSVGFDGGYGYTF. The DNA of the CDR3 is TGTGCCAGCAGCGTAGGGTTTGACGGAGGCTATGGCTACACCTTC. The full variable domain, its missing parts supplied by reference TRBV9 and TRBJ1-2, is DSGVTQTPKHLITATGQRVTLRCSPRSGDLSVYWYQQSLDQGLQFLIQYYNGEERAKGNILERFSAQQFPDLHSELNLSSLELGDSALYFCASSVGFDGGYGYTFGSGTRLTVV.

This clone came up once. This sequence joins TRBV5-8 and TRBJ1-5; 9 bases are shared with TRBD1. CDR3 length: 16 residues. V shed 5 bases, J shed 3 bases, and the junction held 9 bases outside the gene matches. Germline V lookup: CDR1 SGHTS, CDR2 YDEGEE. The CDR3 DNA is TGTGCCAGCAGGGATGACAGGGGGATTGACAATCAGCCCCAGCATTTT. It is translated as CASRDDRGIDNQPQHF. Full variable domain (missing parts from reference TRBV5-8 and TRBJ1-5): EAGVTQSPTHLIKTRGQQATLRCSPISGHTSVYWYQQALGLGLQFLLWYDEGEERNRGNFPPRFSGRQFPNYSSELNVNALELEDSALYLCASRDDRGIDNQPQHFGDGTRLSIL.

The CDR3 nucleotides read TGCGCCAGCAGCTTTTCAACGGGAAGATACAATGAGCAGTTCTTC. Translated, it gives CASSFSTGRYNEQFF. The rearrangement joins TRBV5-1 to TRBJ2-1; D perhaps matches TRBD2 (5 bases). This CDR3 region has 15 residues. Trimming took off 2 bases at V and 4 bases at J, with 13 bases between the two ends. Germline-derived CDR1 and CDR2 are SGHRS and YFSETQ.

This sequence joins TRBV10-1 and TRBJ1-6; 9 nucleotides agree with TRBD1. CDR3 size: 13 residues. V shed 8 bases, J shed 7 bases, and the junction held 3 bases outside the gene matches. Germline lookup yields CDR1 WNHNN and CDR2 SYGVQD (reference sequence). CDR3 sequence (DNA): TGCGCCAGCTCGACAGGGGGAAATTCACCCCTCCACTTT. Its translation is CASSTGGNSPLHF.

V gene TRBV5-1 combines with J gene TRBJ2-7; D is uncertain. Germline lookup yields CDR1 SGHRS and CDR2 YFSETQ. V was trimmed by 3 bases and J by 5 bases, leaving 12 bases between them. This CDR3 contains 13 residues. The CDR3 DNA reads as TGCGCCAGCAGCTCCCCCGGTAGCAACGAGCAGTACTTC. Amino acids: CASSSPGSNEQYF.

This clone was observed once. The chain joins TRBV5-1 to TRBJ2-3; 7 nucleotides line up with TRBD1. The CDR3 sequence is 14 residues long. V trimming: 1 base; J trimming: 4 bases; junction bases outside the gene matches: 3. Germline V gives CDR1 SGHRS, CDR2 YFSETQ. The CDR3 coding sequence is TGCGCCAGCAGCTTGCGACAGGGCCCAGATACGCAGTATTTT. It codes for CASSLRQGPDTQYF.

The V call is TRBV28, the J call TRBJ2-3; 7 bases align to TRBD1. The CDR3 runs 15 residues. Unmatched junction bases numbered 7, after V lost 5 bases and J lost 2 bases. The germline V gene has CDR1 MDHEN and CDR2 SYDVKM. The CDR3: CASSPTGAYTDTQYF. CDR3 DNA sequence: TGTGCCAGCAGTCCCACAGGGGCCTACACAGATACGCAGTATTTT.

The V and J genes are TRBV15 and TRBJ2-1; D not resolved. The CDR3 covers 13 residues. Trimming pared 3 bases from V and 8 bases from J, leaving 11 bases between. The germline V gene encodes CDR1 LNHNV and CDR2 YYDKDF (reference sequence). CDR3 nucleotides: TGTGCCACCAGCAGTTATATACGGGATGAGCAGTTCTTC. Residues: CATSSYIRDEQFF.

This sequence joins TRBV28 and TRBJ2-1; D may be TRBD1 (6 bases). Trimming took off 6 bases at V and 0 bases at J, with 15 bases between the two ends. CDR1 MDHEN and CDR2 SYDVKM come from the germline V gene. This CDR3 has 16 residues. The CDR3 spells CASSYFLDSSYNEQFF. The CDR3 DNA reads as TGTGCCAGCAGCTACTTCCTGGACAGCTCCTACAATGAGCAGTTCTTC.